This TCR beta chain was identified during a study of OX40 agonist ivuxolimab in advanced cancers. As for the study in general: Ivuxolimab, an antibody that agonizes OX40 (CD134), was administered to the patients. Study findings and constraints: At doses 0.1 to 3.0 mg/kg, CD4+ and CD8+ clones expanded. On average, CD8+ T cells showed a greater number of expanded clones than CD4+.

Autoimmune disease history or systemic immunosuppression excluded patients. Using immunoSEQ multiplex PCR, the repertoire was profiled, and TCRdb retains in-frame clones only, with some absent. The sample yields about 64,000 clones, 75% to 90% seen once. For this clone: Its antigen is undetermined.

Germline V gene data show CDR1 as SGHDT and CDR2 as YYEEEE. V shed 1 base and J shed 0 bases, with 11 bases lying between them. This CDR3 has 15 amino acids. This specimen consisted of CD4+ or CD8+ T cells sorted from blood, obtained in a trial of the OX40 agonist ivuxolimab. The source is an adult with an advanced solid tumor such as melanoma, head and neck, liver or kidney cancer. The chain is built from TRBV5-6 and TRBJ2-7; D is possibly TRBD2 (7 bases). CDR3 DNA sequence: TGTGCCAGCAGCTTGAGGGGGACTAACTCCTACGAGCAGTACTTC. As protein: CASSLRGTNSYEQYF.